The sequence of this T cell receptor (beta chain) was determined in a study of Graves' ophthalmopathy and Graves' hyperthyroidism. The authors amplified TCR beta CDR3 regions, and they did so from RNA transcripts for repertoire sequencing. First-round RT-PCR employed HTBI primers, with a second-round multiplex PCR after it. TCRdb independently ran MiXCR on the multiplex PCR reads; one entry per CDR3 protein. The sample shows hundreds of thousands of distinct CDR3 sequences, 20% to 25% of them seen only once. CDR3 length: 12 amino acids. Per germline, CDR1 MNHEY and CDR2 SVGEGT. Trimming removed 6 bases from V and 6 bases from J; junction bases left unmatched: 2. This clonotype was counted ten times or more.

The chain carries TRBV6-2 or TRBV6-3 and TRBJ1-5, with 7 nucleotides matching TRBD1. Input material: peripheral blood. The TCR was taken from a woman aged 18-30 years with stable Graves' hyperthyroidism. Some clones in this sample may be carry-over from other donors' samples. The CDR3 DNA sequence: TGTGCCAGCAGGACAGGGACTCAGCCCCAGCATTTT. Translation gives CASRTGTQPQHF.